Below are 5 T cell receptor beta chains sequenced from a single sample in a study of identical twins. Using its own MiXCR run on the 5' RACE reads, TCRdb lists one record per CDR3 protein. Of over 250,000 distinct CDR3 sequences in the sample, roughly 10% were seen once. Another study also made use of these data, one on yellow fever vaccine responses in identical twins.

Sample: CD8+ T cells sorted from blood. These receptors all stem from a woman younger than 35 in good health.

This clonotype was counted ten times or more. The chain carries TRBV6-5 and TRBJ2-5; 10 nucleotides match TRBD2. The ends lost 0 bases at V and 10 bases at J; junction bases unmatched: 8. Germline assignment: CDR1 MNHEY and CDR2 SVGAGI. The CDR3 contains 15 residues. The CDR3 DNA follows: TGTGCCAGCAGTTACTCCCAAGCGGGAGGGACGGACCAGTACTTC. Protein: CASSYSQAGGTDQYF.

This clonotype was seen repeatedly, ten times or more. The chain joins TRBV29-1 to TRBJ1-2, with D tentatively TRBD1 (5 bases). The CDR3 sequence is 18 residues long. V dropped 0 bases and J dropped 9 bases, with 29 bases sitting between them. The germline CDR1 and CDR2 sequences are SQVTM and ANQGSEA. The CDR3, as DNA: TGCAGCGTTGAAGATCGAACCATTACCGGGACGGACGGATTAAGCTACACCTTC. Its protein is CSVEDRTITGTDGLSYTF.

The rearrangement links TRBV30 to TRBJ2-2; D not certain. This CDR3 spans 12 amino acids. The germline CDR1 and CDR2 sequences are GTSNPN and SVGIG (reference sequence). The V and J ends lost 4 bases and 7 bases respectively, with 10 bases between them. This chain's CDR3 is CAWTEVDGELFF. As DNA, the CDR3 is TGTGCCTGGACTGAGGTGGACGGGGAGCTGTTTTTT.

This clonotype was counted at least ten times. The V and J genes are TRBV6-4 and TRBJ2-3; 11 nucleotides line up with TRBD2. The ends lost 5 bases at V and 4 bases at J; junction bases unmatched: 5. Germline loops: CDR1 MRHNA, CDR2 SNTAGT. The CDR3 runs 15 residues. The CDR3 coding sequence is TGTGCCAGCAGTACGACTAGCGGGATGTCAGATACGCAGTATTTT. This codes for CASSTTSGMSDTQYF.

This clonotype was detected ten times or more. The rearrangement joins TRBV4-3 to TRBJ1-6; D is perhaps TRBD1 (5 bases). Germline V lookup: CDR1 LGHNA, CDR2 YSLEER. The CDR3 is made up of 14 amino acids. Trimming removed 0 bases at V and 13 bases at J, with 13 bases between. The CDR3 sequence is CASSQDRVVLPLHF. In DNA form, the CDR3 reads TGCGCCAGCAGCCAAGACAGGGTAGTTCTGCCCCTCCACTTT.